This T cell receptor beta chain comes out of a study of vaccination and CD4 T cells after COVID-19. Noted treatment: approximately 9-day PBMC culture with coronavirus spike peptide pools or control peptides (ViraFEST assay). Prior to the COVID-19 pandemic (2011-2018), the unexposed donor's CD4+ T cells were collected. Germline trimming cut 5 bases from V and 4 bases from J; bases unmatched to any gene: 5. Germline lookup yields CDR1 DFQATT and CDR2 SNEGSKA (reference sequence). The CDR3 is made up of 14 amino acids. Cultured CD4+ T-cell DNA underwent Oncomine TCR Beta short-read sequencing. DNA came from CD4+ T cells after culture. TCRdb re-derived calls from the PCR reads in MiXCR, one entry per CDR3 protein. The sample has roughly 7,000 distinct CDR3 sequences; 35% are singletons. With regard to this clonotype: Its antigen is as yet unknown.

This TCR was recovered from a human donor in good health. This chain uses TRBV20-1 with TRBJ2-3, with 11 bases that match TRBD2. The source material was CD4+ T cells from blood, cultured in vitro. CDR3 sequence (DNA): TGCAGTGCTCGATTAGCGGGAGGGGCAGATACGCAGTATTTT. Protein: CSARLAGGADTQYF.